A selection of T cell receptor beta chains follows, all from one sample in a study of cytotoxic CD8 clonotypes in ibrutinib-treated CLL. The protocol was immunoSEQ multiplex PCR, while the TCRdb copy is restricted to in-frame clones and leaves out a portion. Of 200,000 or so clones listed, roughly 65% are singletons. The sequenced sample was PBMCs, obtained after 12 months of ibrutinib treatment. Every receptor here comes from a human donor with chronic lymphocytic leukemia. Each CDR3 is given with its conserved first and last residue. The D gene is left open where the match is weak. The size of a clone is reported for some rows only, either as once, few or many, or as a class for expanded clones.

V gene,clone size,J gene,D gene,CDR3 DNA,CDR3 protein
TRBV5-4,few,TRBJ2-1,-,TGTGCCAGCAGCTCCCGGGATCTCCTCTACAATGAGCAGTTCTTC,CASSSRDLLYNEQFF
TRBV6-5,-,TRBJ2-1,-,TGTGCCAGCAGGCCAGGGGGGTACAATGAGCAGTTCTTC,CASRPGGYNEQFF
TRBV30,many,TRBJ1-6,TRBD1,TGTGCCTGGACTCTCTCCGGACAGGATAATTCACCCCTCCACTTT,CAWTLSGQDNSPLHF
TRBV29-1,-,TRBJ1-1,-,TGCAGCGTTGGTAGAGGGGGTGACCCTGAAGCTTTCTTT,CSVGRGGDPEAFF
TRBV19,-,TRBJ1-5,-,TGTGCCAGTAGTCTGGACTCGGGGAAGGCCCAGCATTTT,CASSLDSGKAQHF
TRBV5-6,-,TRBJ1-2,-,TGTGCCAGCAGCCGCAGGGAAGTCAACTATGGCTACACCTTC,CASSRREVNYGYTF
TRBV6-1,-,TRBJ1-1,-,TGTGCCAGCATGACGGGACGGAAATACACTGAAGCTTTCTTT,CASMTGRKYTEAFF
TRBV7-9,-,TRBJ2-6,-,TGTGCCAGCAGCTCAGGGCCGGGAAGCCGAACTTCTGGGGCCAACGTCCTGACTTTC,CASSSGPGSRTSGANVLTF
TRBV19,-,TRBJ2-1,-,TGTGCCAGTAGGGGGGGACACGCGAGCTCCTACAATGAGCAGTTCTTC,CASRGGHASSYNEQFF
TRBV28,-,TRBJ1-3,-,TGTGCCAGCGGGGTGGGGGGCAGCTCTGGAAACACCATATATTTT,CASGVGGSSGNTIYF
TRBV29-1,-,TRBJ2-5,TRBD1,TGCAGCGTTTCTCCGGGACAGGGGTACCAAGAGACCCAGTACTTC,CSVSPGQGYQETQYF
TRBV27,-,TRBJ2-3,TRBD1,TGTGCCAGCAGAGACAGGGGGATCTACACAGATACGCAGTATTTT,CASRDRGIYTDTQYF
TRBV2,once,TRBJ2-7,-,TGTGCCATTAAGGACGGAACCTACGAGCAGTACTTC,CAIKDGTYEQYF
TRBV7-9,few,TRBJ2-5,-,TGTGCCAGCAGCTTCCGGGAGACCCAGTACTTC,CASSFRETQYF
TRBV2,-,TRBJ1-2,-,TGTGCCAGCAGTCGAACCGGGAATAACTATGGCTACACCTTC,CASSRTGNNYGYTF
TRBV6-5,-,TRBJ2-7,TRBD1,TGTGCCAGCAGTTCCATCGGACAGGGGTCCTACGAGCAGTACTTC,CASSSIGQGSYEQYF
TRBV6-5,-,TRBJ1-4,-,TGTGCCAGCAGGACAAATTGGGTTGGGGAAAAACTGTTTTTT,CASRTNWVGEKLFF
TRBV27,-,TRBJ1-6,-,TGTGCCAGCAGTTTATCAGGGTATAATTCACCCCTCCACTTT,CASSLSGYNSPLHF
TRBV5-1,-,TRBJ2-5,-,TGCGCCAGCAGCATAGGACAGTATCAAGAGACCCAGTACTTC,CASSIGQYQETQYF
TRBV5-1,-,TRBJ1-4,-,TGCGCCAGCAGCTTGGCCCAAGGGGATGAAAAACTGTTTTTT,CASSLAQGDEKLFF
TRBV9,-,TRBJ1-5,-,TGTGCCAGCAGCGTCATGGCGGGTAGCAATCAGCCCCAGCATTTT,CASSVMAGSNQPQHF
TRBV6-5,few,TRBJ1-1,-,TGTGCCAGCAGGGGGGAAGTTGAAGCTTTCTTT,CASRGEVEAFF
TRBV7-6,-,TRBJ1-3,TRBD1,TGTGCCAGCAGCTCTAGACAGGGGGCCACTGGAAACACCATATATTTT,CASSSRQGATGNTIYF
TRBV15,-,TRBJ2-1,TRBD1,TGTGCCACCAGCGAGACAGGGGGAATAAATGAGCAGTTCTTC,CATSETGGINEQFF
TRBV30,-,TRBJ1-5,-,TGTGCCTCCCAAGGGGTAAATAGCAATCAGCCCCAGCATTTT,CASQGVNSNQPQHF
TRBV19,-,TRBJ2-7,TRBD1,TGTGCCAGTAGTTCAAGGGGACAGGGTAACGAGCAGTACTTC,CASSSRGQGNEQYF
TRBV7-2,-,TRBJ1-1,TRBD1,TGTGCCAGCAGCGCTCAACAGGGGCTGGCTGAAGCTTTCTTT,CASSAQQGLAEAFF
TRBV9,-,TRBJ2-1,-,TGTGCCAGCAGCGTAGAACCCACCGGGTATGAGCAGTTCTTC,CASSVEPTGYEQFF
TRBV5-1,-,TRBJ2-2,-,TGCGCCAGCAGCTTGGTAGTGGGAGGAGAAACCGGGGAGCTGTTTTTT,CASSLVVGGETGELFF
TRBV6-6,-,TRBJ2-7,-,TGTGCCAGCAGTTACTCCCAGGGTGTCCGCTACGAGCAGTACTTC,CASSYSQGVRYEQYF
TRBV4-3,-,TRBJ2-2,TRBD2,TGCGCCAGCAGGCGGACTAGCGGGAACACCGGGGAGCTGTTTTTT,CASRRTSGNTGELFF
TRBV2,few,TRBJ1-3,TRBD1,TGTGCCAGCAGGACAGGGGCTATCTCTGGAAACACCATATATTTT,CASRTGAISGNTIYF
TRBV7-9,-,TRBJ1-1,-,TGTGCCAGCAGCCTTTTCATGAACACTGAAGCTTTCTTT,CASSLFMNTEAFF
TRBV28,few,TRBJ1-2,TRBD1,TGTGCCAGCAGTTTACCACAGGGGGCTGGCGGCTACACCTTC,CASSLPQGAGGYTF
TRBV5-1,few,TRBJ2-7,-,TGCGCCAGCAGCTTGTCACAGGGACCCTCCTACGAGCAGTACTTC,CASSLSQGPSYEQYF
TRBV7-9,-,TRBJ1-5,-,TGTGCCAGCAGTCAGTGGTATCAGCCCCAGCATTTT,CASSQWYQPQHF
TRBV28,-,TRBJ1-1,-,TGTGCCAGCAGTTTCAAGGGCGCCGGGGGGGGCGCTTTCTTT,CASSFKGAGGGAFF
TRBV4-2,-,TRBJ1-5,TRBD1,TGTGCCAGCAGCCCGGACAGGGGCAATCAGCCCCAGCATTTT,CASSPDRGNQPQHF
TRBV5-4,-,TRBJ1-3,-,TGTGCCAGCAGCTTGGGGTTCTCTGGAAACACCATATATTTT,CASSLGFSGNTIYF
TRBV11-2,-,TRBJ1-5,-,TGTGCCAGCAGCTTCACGAGGAATCAGCCCCAGCATTTT,CASSFTRNQPQHF
TRBV5-8,many,TRBJ1-6,-,TGTGCCAGCAACCGGCGGGGGAGGGATTCACCCCTCCACTTT,CASNRRGRDSPLHF
TRBV7-2,-,TRBJ2-2,TRBD1,TGTGCCAGCAGCTTAGTAGGGACAGGGGGCCGTGGCACCGGGGAGCTGTTTTTT,CASSLVGTGGRGTGELFF
TRBV6-5,-,TRBJ2-2,-,TGTGCCAGCAGTCGCGACAGAGACACCGGGGAGCTGTTTTTT,CASSRDRDTGELFF
TRBV5-4,-,TRBJ1-1,TRBD1,TGTGCCAGCAGCCTCGGACAGGGGGCGACTGAAGCTTTCTTT,CASSLGQGATEAFF
TRBV30,-,TRBJ2-1,TRBD1,TGTGCCTGGAGCCAGGGGGCTGTTAAGCAGTTCTTC,CAWSQGAVKQFF
TRBV4-2,few,TRBJ2-7,-,TGTGCCAGCAGCCAAGTGGGATACGAGCAGTACTTC,CASSQVGYEQYF
TRBV19,-,TRBJ1-1,-,TGTGCCAGTAGTATTGTTATACAGGTCTCACTGAACACTGAAGCTTTCTTT,CASSIVIQVSLNTEAFF